This record concerns one T cell receptor (beta chain) sequence. As yet, its antigen is unknown. Measured with immunoSEQ multiplex PCR; TCRdb has only the in-frame clones, and not every one. The table records 40,000 to 45,000 clones, under 75% of them present only once. This CDR3 is 13 amino acids long. Germline assignment: CDR1 SGHRS and CDR2 YFSETQ. Trimming removed 0 bases at V and 3 bases at J, with 6 bases between. The data derive from a study of vaccination effects on CD4 cells after COVID-19. Findings and limits, study-wide: Long after vaccination, the clones induced by infection and by vaccine shrank markedly in size. There were few convalescent patients in the study and no early post-infection timepoints.

Antigen-specific CD4+ T cells expanded by the ViraFEST assay with viral peptide pools were then sequenced. With approximately 9 days of culture completed, CD4+ T cells were isolated. According to the study, vaccine recipients showed no prior SARS-CoV-2 infection and negative nucleocapsid antibodies. Researchers swapped half the medium for IL-2 medium on both days 3 and 7. V usage is TRBV5-1 and J usage is TRBJ1-1; D gene ambiguous. The source of this sequence is a human donor who received a COVID-19 vaccine. The sample consisted of CD4+ T cells from PBMCs cultured with HCoV-OC43 spike peptides, taken before COVID-19 vaccination. Regarding subset: HCoV-OC43 spike overlapping peptide pool stimulation. CDR3 region: CASSLVGDTEAFF. The CDR3 DNA is TGCGCCAGCAGCTTGGTCGGGGACACTGAAGCTTTCTTT.